Listed below are T cell receptor beta chains from one sample, sequenced in a study of shared clonotypes between healthy human individuals. Sequenced by immunoSEQ multiplex PCR; TCRdb stores in-frame clones only, minus some. The profile shows 550,000 to 750,000 clones, 92% of them singletons. Source material: naive CD8+ T cells sorted from blood. These receptors originate from a man aged 30 to 45 in good health. The CDR3 runs from the conserved cysteine through the conserved F or W. A D gene is named only where the DNA matches it firmly. Expanded clones are given a class, and other clones once, few, many or no size at all.

v_gene: TRBV27; j_gene: TRBJ2-3; d_gene: TRBD1; abundance: -; CDR3aa: CASSRTGSTDTQYF; CDR3nt: TGTGCCAGCAGTAGGACAGGCAGCACAGATACGCAGTATTTT
v_gene: TRBV27; j_gene: TRBJ2-1; d_gene: -; abundance: -; CDR3aa: CASTSYNEQFF; CDR3nt: TGTGCCAGCACAAGCTACAATGAGCAGTTCTTC
v_gene: TRBV19; j_gene: TRBJ2-1; d_gene: TRBD2; abundance: -; CDR3aa: CASKLSGGGNNEQFF; CDR3nt: TGTGCCAGTAAATTAAGCGGCGGGGGTAACAATGAGCAGTTCTTC
v_gene: TRBV2; j_gene: TRBJ2-1; d_gene: TRBD2; abundance: -; CDR3aa: CASTPRGGREDEQFF; CDR3nt: TGTGCCAGCACCCCAAGGGGGGGGCGGGAGGATGAGCAGTTCTTC
v_gene: TRBV2; j_gene: TRBJ2-2; d_gene: TRBD1; abundance: -; CDR3aa: CASSEAAGGNTGELFF; CDR3nt: TGTGCCAGCAGTGAAGCCGCAGGGGGTAACACCGGGGAGCTGTTTTTT
v_gene: TRBV12-2; j_gene: TRBJ2-1; d_gene: -; abundance: -; CDR3aa: CASPGTGDPTTYNEQFF; CDR3nt: TGTGCAAGCCCCGGGACAGGGGACCCCACAACTTACAATGAGCAGTTCTTC
v_gene: TRBV10-3; j_gene: TRBJ1-5; d_gene: -; abundance: -; CDR3aa: CAISESLFNQPQHF; CDR3nt: TGTGCCATCAGTGAGTCGCTGTTCAATCAGCCCCAGCATTTT
v_gene: TRBV18; j_gene: TRBJ2-3; d_gene: -; abundance: -; CDR3aa: CASSPGDLRADTQYF; CDR3nt: TGTGCCAGCTCACCAGGGGACTTGAGGGCAGATACGCAGTATTTT
v_gene: TRBV7-9; j_gene: TRBJ2-1; d_gene: TRBD2; abundance: -; CDR3aa: CASSLVAGGANEQFF; CDR3nt: TGTGCCAGCAGCTTAGTAGCGGGAGGGGCAAATGAGCAGTTCTTC
v_gene: TRBV6-1; j_gene: TRBJ1-2; d_gene: TRBD1; abundance: -; CDR3aa: CASSVSPAGQDSGYTF; CDR3nt: TGTGCCAGCAGTGTCAGCCCCGCGGGACAGGACTCTGGCTACACCTTC
v_gene: TRBV21-1; j_gene: TRBJ2-3; d_gene: -; abundance: -; CDR3aa: CASSTFPVRQLRWIRAARDTQYF; CDR3nt: TGTGCCAGCAGCACTTTCCCTGTACGTCAACTGCGTTGGATACGAGCGGCCCGGGATACGCAGTATTTT
v_gene: TRBV19; j_gene: TRBJ2-7; d_gene: TRBD1; abundance: -; CDR3aa: CASRGQEESSYEQYF; CDR3nt: TGTGCCAGTAGAGGACAGGAGGAAAGCTCCTACGAGCAGTACTTC
v_gene: TRBV30; j_gene: TRBJ2-7; d_gene: -; abundance: -; CDR3aa: CAWLMTGTYEQYF; CDR3nt: TGTGCCTGGTTAATGACGGGGACCTACGAGCAGTACTTC
v_gene: TRBV7-9; j_gene: TRBJ1-2; d_gene: TRBD1; abundance: -; CDR3aa: CASSSGQGVHGYTF; CDR3nt: TGTGCCAGCAGCTCGGGACAGGGGGTACATGGCTACACCTTC
v_gene: TRBV9; j_gene: TRBJ2-7; d_gene: TRBD2; abundance: -; CDR3aa: CASSVGGRAGDEQYF; CDR3nt: TGTGCCAGCAGCGTTGGCGGGAGGGCCGGCGACGAGCAGTACTTC
v_gene: TRBV5-4; j_gene: TRBJ2-1; d_gene: TRBD1; abundance: -; CDR3aa: CASSQNRRQGARSKYNEQFF; CDR3nt: TGTGCCAGCAGCCAGAACCGCCGACAGGGGGCGAGGTCCAAATACAATGAGCAGTTCTTC
v_gene: TRBV15; j_gene: TRBJ2-1; d_gene: -; abundance: -; CDR3aa: CATSRDHQANEQFF; CDR3nt: TGTGCCACCAGCAGAGATCACCAGGCCAATGAGCAGTTCTTC
v_gene: TRBV7-9; j_gene: TRBJ1-5; d_gene: -; abundance: -; CDR3aa: CASSLVGQGQDNQPQHF; CDR3nt: TGTGCCAGCAGCTTAGTCGGCCAGGGACAAGACAATCAGCCCCAGCATTTT
v_gene: TRBV7-2; j_gene: TRBJ2-7; d_gene: -; abundance: once; CDR3aa: CASSHTSYEQYF; CDR3nt: TGTGCCAGCAGCCATACCTCCTACGAGCAGTACTTC
v_gene: TRBV29-1; j_gene: TRBJ2-2; d_gene: TRBD2; abundance: -; CDR3aa: CSVELGETSPGELFF; CDR3nt: TGCAGCGTTGAACTGGGCGAGACTAGCCCCGGGGAGCTGTTTTTT
v_gene: TRBV7-9; j_gene: TRBJ2-1; d_gene: TRBD1; abundance: -; CDR3aa: CASSLYDRGGEQFF; CDR3nt: TGTGCCAGCAGCCTATATGACAGGGGTGGTGAGCAGTTCTTC
v_gene: TRBV7-9; j_gene: TRBJ2-2; d_gene: TRBD2; abundance: -; CDR3aa: CASSSAGTSQVGELFF; CDR3nt: TGTGCCAGCAGCTCGGCCGGGACTAGCCAAGTCGGGGAGCTGTTTTTT
v_gene: TRBV4-3; j_gene: TRBJ1-1; d_gene: -; abundance: -; CDR3aa: CASSQDPGNTEAFF; CDR3nt: TGCGCCAGCAGCCAAGATCCAGGTAACACTGAAGCTTTCTTT
v_gene: TRBV15; j_gene: TRBJ2-7; d_gene: TRBD2; abundance: -; CDR3aa: CATAGLAGSYEQYF; CDR3nt: TGTGCCACCGCGGGACTAGCGGGGTCCTACGAGCAGTACTTC
v_gene: TRBV29-1; j_gene: TRBJ2-7; d_gene: TRBD1; abundance: once; CDR3aa: CSVRTGDSYEQYF; CDR3nt: TGCAGCGTAAGGACAGGGGACTCCTACGAGCAGTACTTC
v_gene: TRBV7-2; j_gene: TRBJ2-1; d_gene: -; abundance: -; CDR3aa: CATSAGTYSSYNEQFF; CDR3nt: TGTGCCACCTCAGCCGGTACCTATAGCTCCTACAATGAGCAGTTCTTC
v_gene: TRBV9; j_gene: TRBJ2-1; d_gene: TRBD2; abundance: -; CDR3aa: CASSPTGLAGDRFF; CDR3nt: TGTGCCAGCAGCCCGACGGGACTAGCGGGAGATCGGTTCTTC
v_gene: TRBV9; j_gene: TRBJ2-7; d_gene: -; abundance: -; CDR3aa: CASSDAPGRGGSYEQYF; CDR3nt: TGTGCCAGCAGTGACGCACCGGGGAGAGGGGGCTCCTACGAGCAGTACTTC
v_gene: TRBV10-3; j_gene: TRBJ2-7; d_gene: -; abundance: few; CDR3aa: CAITAGNSYEQYF; CDR3nt: TGTGCCATTACCGCCGGGAACTCCTACGAGCAGTACTTC
v_gene: TRBV28; j_gene: TRBJ2-7; d_gene: TRBD2; abundance: once; CDR3aa: CASSLVSLAGADPYEQYF; CDR3nt: TGTGCCAGCAGTTTAGTGTCCCTAGCGGGAGCGGATCCCTACGAGCAGTACTTC
v_gene: TRBV4-3; j_gene: TRBJ2-2; d_gene: -; abundance: -; CDR3aa: CASSQGGATGELFF; CDR3nt: TGCGCCAGCAGCCAAGGGGGGGCCACCGGGGAGCTGTTTTTT